The source of this T cell receptor (beta chain) is a study of cytomegalovirus exposure and HLA in healthy donors. Study-wide findings and caveats: Reportedly, fewer N-insertions than the approximately 690-donor mean appeared in an Asian-associated ancestry cluster in a later analysis.

Remarks on this clone: Its antigen remains unknown.

V lost 6 bases and J lost 5, with 13 bases in between. The CDR3 totals 13 residues. The germline gives CDR1 SNHLY, CDR2 FYNNEI. Donors counted as nominally healthy when sampled, yet unrecorded immune exposures were likely. With 60 Vbeta and 13 Jbeta primers, the PCR was carried out. TCRdb keeps only in-frame clones here, not all; method: immunoSEQ multiplex PCR. The profile shows about 130,000 clones, about four fifths of them singletons. The receptor was isolated from a man aged 40-50 years in good health and CMV-seronegative. The chain carries TRBV2 and TRBJ2-5, with D possibly matching TRBD1 (5 bases). Sequenced sample: PBMCs. The CDR3 spells CASSYKGKETQYF. CDR3 DNA: TGTGCCAGCAGCTATAAGGGGAAGGAGACCCAGTACTTC.